Listed below are T cell receptor beta chains from one sample, sequenced in a study of blood T cell repertoires in COVID-19. Data came from immunoSEQ multiplex PCR; TCRdb stores just in-frame clones and leaves some out. The sample carries about 230,000 clones, about 85% recorded once. Sequenced: peripheral blood. Source of these receptors: a woman aged 18-30 years who had recovered from COVID-19. The CDR3 runs from the conserved cysteine through the conserved F or W. The D gene is left open where the match is weak.

V gene,J gene,D gene,CDR3 protein
TRBV27,TRBJ1-2,TRBD1,CASSDRGPYGYTF
TRBV6-5,TRBJ2-5,-,CASRIATGGTQYF
TRBV5-4,TRBJ2-1,-,CASSATPTGYNEQFF
TRBV6-5,TRBJ2-7,TRBD2,CASSYSLAAYEQYF
TRBV6-2/TRBV6-3,TRBJ1-1,-,CASSYSWGGSTEAFF
TRBV30,TRBJ2-2,TRBD2,CAWSEGGSGKVGTGELFF
TRBV9,TRBJ2-3,TRBD2,CASSVAGGRADTQYF
TRBV4-1,TRBJ2-3,-,CASSQERLARLFSTDTQYF
TRBV20-1,TRBJ2-3,TRBD2,CSASSLSGSPDTQYF
TRBV2,TRBJ1-5,TRBD1,CASRRGPDLRGSRPQHF
TRBV6-2/TRBV6-3,TRBJ2-7,-,CASSYGGAFYEQYF
TRBV6-4,TRBJ1-1,-,CASSPEPGTEAFF
TRBV6-5,TRBJ2-7,-,CASSLMAATPPHEQYF
TRBV7-9,TRBJ1-1,TRBD1,CASSFGQGPEAFF
TRBV7-9,TRBJ1-3,-,CASSLPQAGNTIYF
TRBV30,TRBJ1-2,-,CAWSVMGGYGYTF
TRBV9,TRBJ1-2,-,CASSVEGDYGYTF
TRBV9,TRBJ2-1,-,CASSVVDSYNEQFF
TRBV27,TRBJ1-1,TRBD1,CASSFYLGTEGTEAFF
TRBV6-5,TRBJ1-6,-,CASSYSGRARNSPLHF
TRBV4-3,TRBJ2-7,-,CASSQGLGSSYEQYF
TRBV18,TRBJ2-1,TRBD1,CASSAGQGDEQFF
TRBV19,TRBJ1-1,-,CASSKEPDSLGPEAFF
TRBV3-1/TRBV3-2,TRBJ2-5,-,CASSQDHQETQYF
TRBV30,TRBJ1-3,TRBD1,CAFSQGQGFGRAHTIYF
TRBV6-5,TRBJ2-5,-,CASSYSLRETQYF
TRBV10-3,TRBJ2-5,-,CAIRPARGETQYF
TRBV7-2,TRBJ2-7,TRBD1,CASSLGGDRVYEQYF
TRBV7-9,TRBJ2-7,-,CASSLIRDEQYF
TRBV7-9,TRBJ1-1,-,CASSSRDIHTEAFF
TRBV29-1,TRBJ2-1,-,CSVGLYNEQFF
TRBV29-1,TRBJ1-2,-,CSVDATSINYGYTF
TRBV18,TRBJ2-1,TRBD1,CASSPMERGRTNEQFF
TRBV3-1/TRBV3-2,TRBJ2-2,-,CASSQDRGNTGELFF
TRBV2,TRBJ1-3,TRBD1,CASCLDRRFSGNTIYF
TRBV7-2,TRBJ2-3,TRBD2,CASSLGLAGGTDTQYF
TRBV19,TRBJ1-1,-,CASPEGNTEAFF
TRBV19,TRBJ2-1,TRBD2,CASSTTSGMGLNKQFF
TRBV30,TRBJ1-1,-,CAWSDEVLNTEAFF
TRBV18,TRBJ1-2,-,CASSPLGQTYGYTF
TRBV5-1,TRBJ2-3,TRBD1,CASTRATGGGGDTQYF
TRBV9,TRBJ1-1,-,CASSNRPGHLNTEAFF
TRBV7-8,TRBJ2-7,-,CASSLGQVDYEQYF
TRBV9,TRBJ2-3,TRBD1,CASSVGQGAPNTQYF
TRBV7-3,TRBJ2-1,-,CASSLDPGSSYNEQFF
TRBV7-9,TRBJ1-5,-,CASSLAGTRDDQPQHF
TRBV2,TRBJ1-5,TRBD1,CASSPPRGTGGNQPQHF
TRBV6-2/TRBV6-3,TRBJ1-4,-,CASSLGEKLFF
TRBV29-1,TRBJ2-2,TRBD1,CSVSGQGDTGELFF
TRBV5-5,TRBJ2-7,TRBD1,CASSPDRSSYEQYF
TRBV11-2,TRBJ2-7,TRBD2,CASSPISGIPSYEQYF
TRBV7-7,TRBJ2-7,-,CASSLNWGGAYEQYF
TRBV10-3,TRBJ2-7,-,CAISESEEGRYEQYF
TRBV7-9,TRBJ2-1,TRBD2,CASSSAAGVDEQFF
TRBV11-2,TRBJ2-7,TRBD2,CASSLPGGLNEQYF
TRBV5-1,TRBJ2-5,TRBD1,CASSWPSDREETQYF